This TCR beta chain was sequenced in a study of OX40 agonist ivuxolimab in advanced cancers. Study-wide context: Every 2 weeks, ivuxolimab was infused into the patients intravenously at between 0.01 and 10 mg/kg. Patients treated during dose escalation were battling hepatocellular carcinoma, melanoma, renal cell or head and neck cancer.

Clones were sequenced by immunoSEQ multiplex PCR, and TCRdb holds only the in-frame ones, with some missing. The repertoire has 48,000 or so clones, about 81% of them found once; the top ten carry more than 5.5%. The V end lost 3 bases, the J end lost 5 bases, and 17 bases lay between the germline ends. Germline CDR1 SEHNR, CDR2 FQNEAQ (reference sequence). The CDR3 covers 15 residues. The study's findings and limits: Expanded peripheral T cell antigen specificity was not determined. Also present in some nonresponders was a low level of normalized T-cell clonal expansion.

Turning to this clone: The antigen remains undetermined.

The receptor comes from an adult with an advanced solid tumor such as melanoma, head and neck, liver or kidney cancer. The sequencing here drew on CD4+ or CD8+ T cells sorted from blood, taken in a trial of the OX40 agonist ivuxolimab. J is TRBJ2-7 and V is TRBV7-9, with a possible D match to TRBD2 (6 bases). This CDR3 reads CASSFIRESGNEQYF. In DNA, the CDR3 is TGTGCCAGCAGCTTTATCCGGGAGTCGGGGAACGAGCAGTACTTC.